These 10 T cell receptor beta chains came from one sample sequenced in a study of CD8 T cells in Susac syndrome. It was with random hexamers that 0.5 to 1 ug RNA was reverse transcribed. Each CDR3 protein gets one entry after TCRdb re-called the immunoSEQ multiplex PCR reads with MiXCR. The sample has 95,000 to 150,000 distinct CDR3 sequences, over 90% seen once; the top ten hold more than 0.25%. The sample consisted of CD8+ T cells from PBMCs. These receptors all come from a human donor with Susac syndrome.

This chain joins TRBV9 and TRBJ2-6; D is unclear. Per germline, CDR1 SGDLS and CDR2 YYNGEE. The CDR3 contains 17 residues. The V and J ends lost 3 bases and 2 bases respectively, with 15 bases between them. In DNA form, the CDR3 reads TGTGCCAGCAGCGCGCTAAGGCTACCCACTGGGGCCAACGTCCTGACTTTC. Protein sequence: CASSALRLPTGANVLTF.

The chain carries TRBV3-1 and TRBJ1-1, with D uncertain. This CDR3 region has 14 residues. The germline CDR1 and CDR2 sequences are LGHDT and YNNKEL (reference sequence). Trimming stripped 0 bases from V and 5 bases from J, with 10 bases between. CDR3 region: CASSQETDGTEAFF. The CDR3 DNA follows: TGTGCCAGCAGCCAAGAAACCGACGGGACTGAAGCTTTCTTT.

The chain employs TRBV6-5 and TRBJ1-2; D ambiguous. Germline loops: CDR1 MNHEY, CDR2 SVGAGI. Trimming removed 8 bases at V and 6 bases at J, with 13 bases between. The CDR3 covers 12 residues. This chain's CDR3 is CASGVHEHGYTF. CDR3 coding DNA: TGTGCCAGCGGGGTCCATGAACATGGCTACACCTTC.

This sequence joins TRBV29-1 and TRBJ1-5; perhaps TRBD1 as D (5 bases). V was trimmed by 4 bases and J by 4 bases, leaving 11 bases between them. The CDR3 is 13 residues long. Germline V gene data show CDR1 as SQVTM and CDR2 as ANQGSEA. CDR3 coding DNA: TGCAGCGTTGTGGGGGGGTCGAATCAGCCCCAGCATTTT. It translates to CSVVGGSNQPQHF.

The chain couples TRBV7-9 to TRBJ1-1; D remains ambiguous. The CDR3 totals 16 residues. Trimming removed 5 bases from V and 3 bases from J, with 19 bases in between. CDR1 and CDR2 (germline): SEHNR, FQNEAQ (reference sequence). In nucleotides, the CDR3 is TGTGCCAGCAGCCCAGGTGGCGGCCAGGATTACACTGAAGCTTTCTTT. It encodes CASSPGGGQDYTEAFF.

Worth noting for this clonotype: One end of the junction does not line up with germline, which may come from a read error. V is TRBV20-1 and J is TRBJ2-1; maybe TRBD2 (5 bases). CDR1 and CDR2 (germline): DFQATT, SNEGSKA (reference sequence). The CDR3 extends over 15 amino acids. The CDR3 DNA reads TGCAGTGCTCGGCGACTAACCTCGTCCTCCAATGAGCAGTTCTTC. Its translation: CSARRLTSSSNEQFF.

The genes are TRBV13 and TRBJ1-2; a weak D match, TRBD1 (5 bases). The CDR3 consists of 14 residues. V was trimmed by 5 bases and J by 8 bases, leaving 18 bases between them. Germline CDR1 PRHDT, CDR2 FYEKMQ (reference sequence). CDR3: CASSPRDADRGYTF. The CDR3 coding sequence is TGTGCCAGCAGCCCACGGGACGCGGATCGAGGCTACACCTTC.

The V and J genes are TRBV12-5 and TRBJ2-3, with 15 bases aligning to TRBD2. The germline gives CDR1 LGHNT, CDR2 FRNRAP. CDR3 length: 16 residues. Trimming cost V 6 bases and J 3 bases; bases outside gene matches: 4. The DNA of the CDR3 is TGTGCTAGTGGCTCAGGACTAGCGGGGGGGACAGATACGCAGTATTTT. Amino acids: CASGSGLAGGTDTQYF.

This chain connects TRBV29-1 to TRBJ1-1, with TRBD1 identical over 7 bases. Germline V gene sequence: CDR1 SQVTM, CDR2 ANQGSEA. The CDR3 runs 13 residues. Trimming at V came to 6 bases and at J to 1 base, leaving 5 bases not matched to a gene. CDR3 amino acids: CSVRQGTNTEAFF. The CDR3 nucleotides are TGCAGCGTCCGACAGGGAACGAACACTGAAGCTTTCTTT.

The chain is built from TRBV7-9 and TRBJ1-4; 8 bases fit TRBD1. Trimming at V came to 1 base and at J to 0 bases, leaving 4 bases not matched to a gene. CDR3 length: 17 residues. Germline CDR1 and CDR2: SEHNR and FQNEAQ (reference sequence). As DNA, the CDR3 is TGTGCCAGCAGCTTAGGTGGACAGGGAGCAACTAATGAAAAACTGTTTTTT. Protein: CASSLGGQGATNEKLFF.